This T cell receptor beta chain was documented in a study of blood T cell repertoires in COVID-19. As for the study in general: COVID-19 samples from acute and convalescent phases originated in the United States, Italy and Spain. Sample material is recorded as cDNA or gDNA derived from T cells, B-cell-depleted T cells, or PBMCs.

Authors' analysis steps: Amplification with reference gene primers provided the estimates of nucleated cell counts. Produced via immunoSEQ multiplex PCR; TCRdb's table is partial and in-frame only. The V and J calls and clone size come from that table; D and trimming were worked out from the DNA. Of 110,000 or so clones listed, approximately 81% are singletons. Germline CDR1 is SEHNR and CDR2 is FQNEAQ (reference sequence). The CDR3 extends over 13 amino acids. With V trimmed by 3 bases and J by 5 bases, 3 bases remained unmatched. This sequence originates from a man aged 35 to 55 with acute or convalescent COVID-19. The J gene is TRBJ1-1, the V gene TRBV7-9, with 7 positions matching TRBD1. Sequenced sample: peripheral blood. The CDR3 DNA reads as TGTGCCAGCAGCTTGACACAGGGGACTGAAGCTTTCTTT. Translated, it gives CASSLTQGTEAFF.